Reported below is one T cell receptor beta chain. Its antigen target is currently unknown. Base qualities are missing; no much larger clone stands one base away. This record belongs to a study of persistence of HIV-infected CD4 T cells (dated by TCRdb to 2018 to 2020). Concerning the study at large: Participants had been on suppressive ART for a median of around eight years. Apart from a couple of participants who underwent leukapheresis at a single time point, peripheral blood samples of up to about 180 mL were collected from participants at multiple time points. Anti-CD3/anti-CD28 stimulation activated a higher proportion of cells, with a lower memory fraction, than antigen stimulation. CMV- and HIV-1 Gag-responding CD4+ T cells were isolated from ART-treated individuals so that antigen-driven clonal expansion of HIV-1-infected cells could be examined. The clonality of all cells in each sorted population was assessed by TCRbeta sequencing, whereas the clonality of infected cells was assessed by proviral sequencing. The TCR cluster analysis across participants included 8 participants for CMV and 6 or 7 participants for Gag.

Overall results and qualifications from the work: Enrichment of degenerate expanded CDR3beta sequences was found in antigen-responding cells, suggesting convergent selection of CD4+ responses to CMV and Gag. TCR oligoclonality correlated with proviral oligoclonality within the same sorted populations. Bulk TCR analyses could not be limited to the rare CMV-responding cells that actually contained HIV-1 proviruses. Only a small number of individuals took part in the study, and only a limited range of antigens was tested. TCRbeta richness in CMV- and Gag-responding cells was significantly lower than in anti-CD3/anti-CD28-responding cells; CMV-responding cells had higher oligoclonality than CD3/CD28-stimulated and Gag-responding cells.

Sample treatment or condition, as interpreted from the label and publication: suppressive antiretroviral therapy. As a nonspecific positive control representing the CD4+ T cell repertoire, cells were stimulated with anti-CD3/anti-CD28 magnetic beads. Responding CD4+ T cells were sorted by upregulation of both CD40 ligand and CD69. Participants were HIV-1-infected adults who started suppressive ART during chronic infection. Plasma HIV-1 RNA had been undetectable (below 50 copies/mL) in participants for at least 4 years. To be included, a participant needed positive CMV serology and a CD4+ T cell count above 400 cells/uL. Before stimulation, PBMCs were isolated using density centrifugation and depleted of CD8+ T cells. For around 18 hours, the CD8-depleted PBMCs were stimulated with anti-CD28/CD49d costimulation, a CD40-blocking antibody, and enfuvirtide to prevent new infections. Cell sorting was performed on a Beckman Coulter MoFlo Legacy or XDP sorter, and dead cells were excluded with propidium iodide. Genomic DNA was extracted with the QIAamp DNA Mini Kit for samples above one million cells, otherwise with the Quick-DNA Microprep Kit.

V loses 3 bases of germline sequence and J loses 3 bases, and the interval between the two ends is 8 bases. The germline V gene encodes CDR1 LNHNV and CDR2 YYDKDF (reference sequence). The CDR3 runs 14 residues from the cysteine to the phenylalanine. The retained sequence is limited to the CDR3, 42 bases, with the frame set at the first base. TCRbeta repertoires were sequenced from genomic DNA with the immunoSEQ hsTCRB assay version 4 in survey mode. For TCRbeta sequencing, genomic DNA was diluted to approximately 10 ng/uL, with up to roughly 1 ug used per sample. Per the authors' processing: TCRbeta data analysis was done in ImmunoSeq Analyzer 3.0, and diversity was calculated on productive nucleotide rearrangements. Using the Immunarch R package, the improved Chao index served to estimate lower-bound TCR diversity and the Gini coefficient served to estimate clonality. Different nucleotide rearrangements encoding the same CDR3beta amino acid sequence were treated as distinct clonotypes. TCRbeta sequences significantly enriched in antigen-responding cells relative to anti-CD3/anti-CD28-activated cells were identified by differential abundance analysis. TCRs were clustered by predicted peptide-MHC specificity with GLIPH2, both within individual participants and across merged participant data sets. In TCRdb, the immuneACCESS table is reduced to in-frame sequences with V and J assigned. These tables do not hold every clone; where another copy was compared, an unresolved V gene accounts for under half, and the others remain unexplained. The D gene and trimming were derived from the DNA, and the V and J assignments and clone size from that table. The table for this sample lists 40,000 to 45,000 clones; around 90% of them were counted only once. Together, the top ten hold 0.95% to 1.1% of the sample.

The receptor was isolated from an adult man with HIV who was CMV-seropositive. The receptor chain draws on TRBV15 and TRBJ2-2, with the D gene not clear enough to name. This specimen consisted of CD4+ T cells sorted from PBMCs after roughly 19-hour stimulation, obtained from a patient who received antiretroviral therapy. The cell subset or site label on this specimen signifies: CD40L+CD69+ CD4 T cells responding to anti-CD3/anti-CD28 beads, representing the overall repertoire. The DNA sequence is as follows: TGTGCCACCAGCAGGAACAGATACACCGGGGAGCTGTTTTTT. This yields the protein CATSRNRYTGELFF. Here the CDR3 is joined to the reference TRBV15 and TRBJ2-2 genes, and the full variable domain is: DAMVIQNPRYQVTQFGKPVTLSCSQTLNHNVMYWYQQKSSQAPKLLFHYYDKDFNNEADTPDNFQSRRPNTSFCFLDIRSPGLGDTAMYLCATSRNRYTGELFFGEGSRLTVL.